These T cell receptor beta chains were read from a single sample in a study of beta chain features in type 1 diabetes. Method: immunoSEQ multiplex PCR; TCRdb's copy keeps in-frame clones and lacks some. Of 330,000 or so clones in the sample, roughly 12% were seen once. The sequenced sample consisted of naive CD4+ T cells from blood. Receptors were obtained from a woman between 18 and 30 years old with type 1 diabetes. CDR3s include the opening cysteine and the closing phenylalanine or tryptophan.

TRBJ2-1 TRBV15 CATSQGGNEQFF
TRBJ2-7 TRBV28 CASTGTGYFEQYF
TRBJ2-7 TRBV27 CASSLSSTVYYEQYF
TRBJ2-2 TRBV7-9 CASSSSPGAGGELFF
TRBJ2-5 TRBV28 CASSLWTSGSETQYF
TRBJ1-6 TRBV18 CASSQDRGSVNSPLHF
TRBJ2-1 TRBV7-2 CASSPTSGGGEQFF
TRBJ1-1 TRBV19 CASSSDRNTEAFF
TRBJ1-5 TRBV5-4 CASSLDGGVNQPQHF
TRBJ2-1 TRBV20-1 CSGDSYNEQFF
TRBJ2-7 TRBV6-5 CASSYTGQGAYEQYF
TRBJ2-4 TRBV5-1 CASSLGLAGVWGEDIQYF
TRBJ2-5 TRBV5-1 CASSSLTVEETQYF
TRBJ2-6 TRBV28 CASRGPSVLISGANVLTF
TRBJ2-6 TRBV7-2 CASSASGVGVLTF
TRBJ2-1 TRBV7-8 CASSLTWTSGSQFF
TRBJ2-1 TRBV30 CAWSPRTGTYNEQFF
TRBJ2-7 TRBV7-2 CASSSPRDSPRDEQYF
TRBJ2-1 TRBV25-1 CASSEAGLAGGEQFF
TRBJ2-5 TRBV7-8 CASSRRRSQETQYF
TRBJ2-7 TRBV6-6 CASTHRRGTEAEEQYF
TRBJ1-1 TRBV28 CASSRTALNTEAFF
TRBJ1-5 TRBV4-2 CASSQITGQDWAQHF
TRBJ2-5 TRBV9 CASSPSLGQRAMQETQYF